The source of this T cell receptor (beta chain) is a study of T-cell memory formation after mild COVID-19. TCRdb called the 5' RACE reads again in MiXCR, with one record for every CDR3 protein. The table records 350,000 to 550,000 distinct CDR3 sequences, about a sixth of them present only once. Germline values: CDR1 SQVTM, CDR2 ANQGSEA. V was pared by 4 bases and J by 5 bases, with 11 bases between. The CDR3 is 12 residues long. Input material: PBMCs or a T cell subset sorted from them (not recorded which). This TCR derives from a man aged 18 to 35 who had mild COVID-19 (a few samples of this study predate the infection). Cell type and time point are not known. The genes are TRBV29-1 and TRBJ2-5; D not resolved. CDR3 nucleotide sequence: TGCAGCGTTGGTAGGGTGGTTGAGACCCAGTACTTC. Translated, it gives CSVGRVVETQYF.